This T cell receptor (beta chain) is from a study of CD8 T cells in acute hepatitis C reinfection. Germline CDR1 and CDR2: MNHEY and SMNVEV (reference sequence). Trimming removed 5 bases at V and 12 bases at J, with 20 bases between. CDR3 length: 13 residues. Sequenced by immunoSEQ multiplex PCR; TCRdb stores in-frame clones only, minus some. Of approximately 40,000 clones detected, roughly 85% appear once; the ten largest clones hold approximately 10%. To note about this clone: Its antigen is undetermined.

Notes on the study in general: No group differed significantly in the high NS3-1073 repertoire diversity. Chronically infected subjects had no follow-up NS3-1073 repertoires.

The time point denotes: naive CD8 control sorted from an acute-time-point sample. The V and J genes are TRBV27 and TRBJ2-7; D might be TRBD1 or TRBD2, each matching 6 bases. Sample: naive CD8+ T cells from PBMCs. This TCR was recovered from a woman under 30 who spontaneously cleared hepatitis C infection. CDR3 loop: CASSISTGGLPYF. The CDR3 DNA is TGTGCCAGCAGTATTTCGACAGGAGGGCTACCGTACTTC.